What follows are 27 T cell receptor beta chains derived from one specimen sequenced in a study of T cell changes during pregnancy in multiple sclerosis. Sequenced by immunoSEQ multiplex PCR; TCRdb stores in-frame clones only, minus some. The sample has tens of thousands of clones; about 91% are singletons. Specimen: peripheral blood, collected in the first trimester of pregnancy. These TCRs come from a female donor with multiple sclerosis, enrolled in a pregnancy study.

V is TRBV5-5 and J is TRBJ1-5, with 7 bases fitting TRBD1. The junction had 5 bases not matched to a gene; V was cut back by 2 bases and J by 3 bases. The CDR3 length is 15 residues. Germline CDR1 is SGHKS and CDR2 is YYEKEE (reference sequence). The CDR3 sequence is CASSLIGQDNQPQHF. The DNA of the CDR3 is TGTGCCAGCAGCTTAATCGGACAGGACAATCAGCCCCAGCATTTT.

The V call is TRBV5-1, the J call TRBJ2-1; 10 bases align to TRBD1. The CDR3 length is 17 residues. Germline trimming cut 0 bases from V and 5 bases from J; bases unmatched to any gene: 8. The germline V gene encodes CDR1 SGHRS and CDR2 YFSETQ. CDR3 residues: CASSLERGTGEDNEQFF. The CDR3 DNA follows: TGCGCCAGCAGCTTGGAGCGTGGGACAGGGGAGGACAATGAGCAGTTCTTC.

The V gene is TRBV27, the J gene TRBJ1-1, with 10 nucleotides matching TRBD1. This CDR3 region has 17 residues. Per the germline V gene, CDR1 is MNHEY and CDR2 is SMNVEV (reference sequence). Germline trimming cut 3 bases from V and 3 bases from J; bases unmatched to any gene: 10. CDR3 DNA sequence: TGTGCCAGCAGTTTTCTCCAGCCGGACAGGGGGGACACTGAAGCTTTCTTT. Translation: CASSFLQPDRGDTEAFF.

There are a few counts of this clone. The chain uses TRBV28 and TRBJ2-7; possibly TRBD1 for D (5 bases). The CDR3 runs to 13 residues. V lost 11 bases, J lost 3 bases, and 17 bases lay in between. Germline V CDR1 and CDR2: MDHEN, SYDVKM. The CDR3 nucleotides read TGTGCCGTCGAGAAAGGGGTTTTCTACGAGCAGTACTTC. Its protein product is CAVEKGVFYEQYF.

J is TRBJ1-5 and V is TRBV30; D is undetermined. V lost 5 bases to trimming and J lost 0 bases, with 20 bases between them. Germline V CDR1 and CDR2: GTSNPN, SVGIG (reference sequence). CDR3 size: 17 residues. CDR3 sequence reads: CAWGADGGIVSNQPQHF. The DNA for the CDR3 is TGTGCCTGGGGAGCGGACGGTGGAATCGTTAGCAATCAGCCCCAGCATTTT.

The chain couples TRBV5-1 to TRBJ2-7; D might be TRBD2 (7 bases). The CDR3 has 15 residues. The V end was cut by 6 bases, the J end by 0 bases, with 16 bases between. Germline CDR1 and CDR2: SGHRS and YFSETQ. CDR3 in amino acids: CASTRGDTYSYEQYF. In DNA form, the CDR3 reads TGCGCCAGCACCCGGGGGGACACCTACTCCTACGAGCAGTACTTC. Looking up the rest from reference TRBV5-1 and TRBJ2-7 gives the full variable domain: KAGVTQTPRYLIKTRGQQVTLSCSPISGHRSVSWYQQTPGQGLQFLFEYFSETQRNKGNFPGRFSGRQFSNSRSEMNVSTLELGDSALYLCASTRGDTYSYEQYFGPGTRLTVT.

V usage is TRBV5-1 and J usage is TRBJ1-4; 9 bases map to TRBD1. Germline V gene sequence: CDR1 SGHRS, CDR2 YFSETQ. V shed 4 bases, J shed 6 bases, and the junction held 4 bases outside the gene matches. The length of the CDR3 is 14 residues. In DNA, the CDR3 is TGCGCCAGCAGCCCACAGGGGGCGGATGAAAAACTGTTTTTT. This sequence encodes CASSPQGADEKLFF.

The DNA for the CDR3 is TGTGCCAGCAGCGCCCCACTTAGCGGGAGGGCCGTAGATACGCAGTATTTT. Amino acids: CASSAPLSGRAVDTQYF. The V and J genes are TRBV5-5 and TRBJ2-3, with TRBD2 matching over 11 bases. Germline V gene data show CDR1 as SGHKS and CDR2 as YYEKEE (reference sequence). The CDR3 has 17 residues. The trim removed 4 bases at V and 5 bases at J, leaving 12 bases unmatched.

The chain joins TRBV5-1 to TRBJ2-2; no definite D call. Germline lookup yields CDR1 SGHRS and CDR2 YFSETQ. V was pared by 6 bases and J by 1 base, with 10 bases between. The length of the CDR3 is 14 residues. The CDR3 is CASTTALNTGELFF. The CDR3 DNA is TGCGCCAGCACAACAGCTTTGAACACCGGGGAGCTGTTTTTT. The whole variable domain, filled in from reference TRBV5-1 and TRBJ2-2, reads KAGVTQTPRYLIKTRGQQVTLSCSPISGHRSVSWYQQTPGQGLQFLFEYFSETQRNKGNFPGRFSGRQFSNSRSEMNVSTLELGDSALYLCASTTALNTGELFFGEGSRLTVL.

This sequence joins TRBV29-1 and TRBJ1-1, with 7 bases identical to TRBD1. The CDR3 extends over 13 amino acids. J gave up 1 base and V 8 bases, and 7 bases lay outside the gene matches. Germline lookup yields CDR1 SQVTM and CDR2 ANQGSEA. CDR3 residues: CSLSTGWNTEAFF. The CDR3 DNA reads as TGCAGCTTATCGACAGGGTGGAACACTGAAGCTTTCTTT. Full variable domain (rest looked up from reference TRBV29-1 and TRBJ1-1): SAVISQKPSRDICQRGTSLTIQCQVDSQVTMMFWYRQQPGQSLTLIATANQGSEATYESGFVIDKFPISRPNLTFSTLTVSNMSPEDSSIYLCSLSTGWNTEAFFGQGTRLTVV.

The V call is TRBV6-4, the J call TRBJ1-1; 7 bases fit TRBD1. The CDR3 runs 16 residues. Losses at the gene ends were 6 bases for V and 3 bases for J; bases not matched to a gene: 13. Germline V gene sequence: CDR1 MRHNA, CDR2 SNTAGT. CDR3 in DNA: TGTGCCAGCAGGGTCGCAATTGGCAGGGGGGACACTGAAGCTTTCTTT. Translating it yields CASRVAIGRGDTEAFF.

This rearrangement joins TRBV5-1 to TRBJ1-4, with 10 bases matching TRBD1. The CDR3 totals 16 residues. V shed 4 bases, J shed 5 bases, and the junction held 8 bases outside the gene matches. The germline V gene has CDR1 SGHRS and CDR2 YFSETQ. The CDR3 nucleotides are TGCGCCAGCAGCGTACGGACAGGGGGAGGAAATGAAAAACTGTTTTTT. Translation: CASSVRTGGGNEKLFF.

For the CDR3, the DNA is TGCGCCAGCAGTCAATCCGGGACAGGGGATGAAAAACTGTTTTTT. Amino acid sequence: CASSQSGTGDEKLFF. The genes are TRBV23-1 and TRBJ1-4, with TRBD1 identical over 10 bases. TRBV23-1 is annotated as an ORF whose role is uncertain. Trimming took 0 bases from V and 6 from J; bases not matched to a gene: 1. The CDR3 spans 15 residues.

The CDR3 DNA sequence: TGTGCCAGCAGGCAGACAGGGGGCGCGGGTGGCTACACCTTC. Translation gives CASRQTGGAGGYTF. The chain couples TRBV9 to TRBJ1-2; 10 bases fit TRBD1. Germline CDR1 is SGDLS and CDR2 is YYNGEE. J lost 7 bases, V lost 5 bases, and 8 bases had no gene match. The CDR3 is made up of 14 amino acids.

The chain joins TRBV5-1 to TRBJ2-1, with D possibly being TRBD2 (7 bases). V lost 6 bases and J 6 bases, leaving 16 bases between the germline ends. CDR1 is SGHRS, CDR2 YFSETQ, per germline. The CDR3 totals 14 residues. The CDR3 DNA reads TGCGCCAGCAACGTACAGGGAGGGCCCAATGAGCAGTTCTTC. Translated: CASNVQGGPNEQFF.

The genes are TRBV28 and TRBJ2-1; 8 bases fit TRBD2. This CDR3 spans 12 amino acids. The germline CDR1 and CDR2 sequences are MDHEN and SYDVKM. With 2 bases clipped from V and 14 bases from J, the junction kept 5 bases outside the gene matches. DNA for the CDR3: TGTGCCAGCAGTTTACCGGGACTAGGGAAGTTCTTC. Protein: CASSLPGLGKFF.

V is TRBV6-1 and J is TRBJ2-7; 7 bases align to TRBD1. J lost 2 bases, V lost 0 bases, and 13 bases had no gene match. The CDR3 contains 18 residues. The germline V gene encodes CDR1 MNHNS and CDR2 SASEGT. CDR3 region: CASSEAGLVGQGAYEQYF. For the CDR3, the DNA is TGTGCCAGCAGTGAAGCGGGGTTGGTGGGGCAGGGGGCCTACGAGCAGTACTTC.

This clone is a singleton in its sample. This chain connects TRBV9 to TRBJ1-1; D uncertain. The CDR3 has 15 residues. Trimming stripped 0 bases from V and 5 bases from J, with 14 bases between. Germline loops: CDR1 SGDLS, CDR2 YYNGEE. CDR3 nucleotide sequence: TGTGCCAGCAGCGTAGTCCTCGACTCTTGGACTGAAGCTTTCTTT. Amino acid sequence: CASSVVLDSWTEAFF.

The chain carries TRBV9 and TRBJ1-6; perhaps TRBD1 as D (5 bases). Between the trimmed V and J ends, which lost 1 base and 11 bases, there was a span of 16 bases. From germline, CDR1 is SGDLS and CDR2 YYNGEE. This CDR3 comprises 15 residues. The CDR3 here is CASSVSNGGEAPLHF. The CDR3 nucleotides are TGTGCCAGCAGCGTATCTAACGGGGGAGAGGCACCCCTCCACTTT.

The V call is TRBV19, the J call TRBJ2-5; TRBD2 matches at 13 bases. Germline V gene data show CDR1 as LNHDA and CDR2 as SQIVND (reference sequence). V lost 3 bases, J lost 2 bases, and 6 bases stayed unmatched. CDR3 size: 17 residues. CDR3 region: CASSMGTSGTRQETQYF. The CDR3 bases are TGTGCCAGTAGTATGGGGACTAGCGGGACCCGGCAAGAGACCCAGTACTTC.

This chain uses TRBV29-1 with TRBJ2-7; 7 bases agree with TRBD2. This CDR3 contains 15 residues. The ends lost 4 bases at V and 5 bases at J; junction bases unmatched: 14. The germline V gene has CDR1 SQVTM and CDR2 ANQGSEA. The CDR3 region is CSVAARGSGVDEQYF. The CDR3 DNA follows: TGCAGCGTTGCGGCGCGTGGGAGCGGGGTCGACGAGCAGTACTTC.

The CDR3 DNA reads TGTGCCACCAGCAGAGATCCTAGCGGGGCCTACGAGCAGTACTTC. Amino acid sequence: CATSRDPSGAYEQYF. This chain connects TRBV15 to TRBJ2-7, with 9 bases matching TRBD2. V lost 0 bases, J lost 2 bases, and 2 bases stayed unmatched. The CDR3 is 15 amino acids. The germline V gene has CDR1 LNHNV and CDR2 YYDKDF (reference sequence).

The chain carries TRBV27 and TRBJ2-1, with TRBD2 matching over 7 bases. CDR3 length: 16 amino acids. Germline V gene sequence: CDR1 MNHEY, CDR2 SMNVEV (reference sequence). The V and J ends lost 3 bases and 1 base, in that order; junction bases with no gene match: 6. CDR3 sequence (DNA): TGTGCCAGCAGTTTCGTGGGAGGGCCTTCCTACAATGAGCAGTTCTTC. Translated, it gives CASSFVGGPSYNEQFF.

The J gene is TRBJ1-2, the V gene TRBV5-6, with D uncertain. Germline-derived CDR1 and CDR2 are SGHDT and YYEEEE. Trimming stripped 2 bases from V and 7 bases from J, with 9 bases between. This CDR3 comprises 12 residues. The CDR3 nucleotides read TGTGCCAGCAGCTTACGTGGAGGTGGCTACACCTTC. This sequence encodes CASSLRGGGYTF.

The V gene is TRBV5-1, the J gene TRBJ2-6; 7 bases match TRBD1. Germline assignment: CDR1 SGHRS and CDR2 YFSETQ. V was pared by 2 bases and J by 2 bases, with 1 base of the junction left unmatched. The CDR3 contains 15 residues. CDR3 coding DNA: TGCGCCAGCAGCTTCCAGGGGGCTGGGGCCAACGTCCTGACTTTC. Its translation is CASSFQGAGANVLTF.

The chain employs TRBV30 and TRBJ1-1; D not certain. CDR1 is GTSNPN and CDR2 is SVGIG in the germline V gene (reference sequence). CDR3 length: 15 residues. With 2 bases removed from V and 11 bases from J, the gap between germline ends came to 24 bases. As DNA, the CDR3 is TGTGCCTGGAGTCCCTTGGAGCCAGGTCAATGGGAGGCTTTCTTT. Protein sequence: CAWSPLEPGQWEAFF.

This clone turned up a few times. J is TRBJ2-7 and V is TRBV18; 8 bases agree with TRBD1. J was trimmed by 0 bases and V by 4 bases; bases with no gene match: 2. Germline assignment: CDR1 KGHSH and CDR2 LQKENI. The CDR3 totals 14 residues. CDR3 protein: CASSLGTGSYEQYF. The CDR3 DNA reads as TGTGCCAGCTCACTCGGGACAGGCTCCTACGAGCAGTACTTC.